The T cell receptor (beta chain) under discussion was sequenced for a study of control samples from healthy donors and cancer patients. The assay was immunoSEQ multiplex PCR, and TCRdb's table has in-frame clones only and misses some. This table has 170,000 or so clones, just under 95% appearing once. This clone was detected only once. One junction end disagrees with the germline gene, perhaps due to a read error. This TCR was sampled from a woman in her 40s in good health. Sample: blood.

CDR3 sequence reads: CASSNDRGVNYGHTF. CDR3 bases: TGTGCCAGCAGCAACGACAGGGGAGTTAACTATGGCCACACCTTC. The J gene is TRBJ1-2, the V gene TRBV2; TRBD1 agrees at 8 bases. CDR1 and CDR2 (germline): SNHLY, FYNNEI. The CDR3 runs to 15 residues. The whole variable domain, remainder taken from reference TRBV2 and TRBJ1-2, is EPEVTQTPSHQVTQMGQEVILRCVPISNHLYFYWYRQILGQKVEFLVSFYNNEISEKSEIFDDQFSVERPDGSNFTLKIRSTKLEDSAMYFCASSNDRGVNYGHTFGSGTRLTVV.